Given below is one T cell receptor beta chain in context. Its specificity is not known. PCR involved 60 Vbeta and 13 Jbeta primers. Only in-frame clones appear in the TCRdb table, and some are missing; sequencing was by immunoSEQ multiplex PCR. This table holds around 130,000 clones, around 72% found once. The data derive from a study of cytomegalovirus exposure and HLA in healthy donors. Study-wide background: Membership in the Caucasian-associated ancestry cluster was found for about 84% of approximately 400 genotyped donors.

Overall study findings and caveats: In a later analysis, donors in an Asian-associated ancestry cluster reportedly had fewer N-insertions in productive TCRs than the cohort mean. HLA restriction was apparent for most CMV-associated TCR beta chains in a later analysis. A list of approximately 160 TCR beta chains associated with cytomegalovirus was given.

The germline V gene encodes CDR1 GTSNPN and CDR2 SVGIG (reference sequence). Between the trimmed V and J ends, which lost 7 bases and 3 bases, there was a span of 9 bases. This CDR3 is built from 11 residues. Material for sequencing was PBMCs. The receptor was isolated from a middle-aged woman in good health and CMV-seronegative. The chain employs TRBV30 and TRBJ1-1; D perhaps matches TRBD1 (5 bases). CDR3 sequence reads: CASQGDTEAFF. The DNA for the CDR3 is TGTGCCTCCCAGGGTGACACTGAAGCTTTCTTT. Variable domain in full (rest from reference TRBV30 and TRBJ1-1): SQTIHQWPATLVQPVGSPLSLECTVEGTSNPNLYWYRQAAGRGLQLLFYSVGIGQISSEVPQNLSASRPQDRQFILSSKKLLLSDSGFYLCASQGDTEAFFGQGTRLTVV.